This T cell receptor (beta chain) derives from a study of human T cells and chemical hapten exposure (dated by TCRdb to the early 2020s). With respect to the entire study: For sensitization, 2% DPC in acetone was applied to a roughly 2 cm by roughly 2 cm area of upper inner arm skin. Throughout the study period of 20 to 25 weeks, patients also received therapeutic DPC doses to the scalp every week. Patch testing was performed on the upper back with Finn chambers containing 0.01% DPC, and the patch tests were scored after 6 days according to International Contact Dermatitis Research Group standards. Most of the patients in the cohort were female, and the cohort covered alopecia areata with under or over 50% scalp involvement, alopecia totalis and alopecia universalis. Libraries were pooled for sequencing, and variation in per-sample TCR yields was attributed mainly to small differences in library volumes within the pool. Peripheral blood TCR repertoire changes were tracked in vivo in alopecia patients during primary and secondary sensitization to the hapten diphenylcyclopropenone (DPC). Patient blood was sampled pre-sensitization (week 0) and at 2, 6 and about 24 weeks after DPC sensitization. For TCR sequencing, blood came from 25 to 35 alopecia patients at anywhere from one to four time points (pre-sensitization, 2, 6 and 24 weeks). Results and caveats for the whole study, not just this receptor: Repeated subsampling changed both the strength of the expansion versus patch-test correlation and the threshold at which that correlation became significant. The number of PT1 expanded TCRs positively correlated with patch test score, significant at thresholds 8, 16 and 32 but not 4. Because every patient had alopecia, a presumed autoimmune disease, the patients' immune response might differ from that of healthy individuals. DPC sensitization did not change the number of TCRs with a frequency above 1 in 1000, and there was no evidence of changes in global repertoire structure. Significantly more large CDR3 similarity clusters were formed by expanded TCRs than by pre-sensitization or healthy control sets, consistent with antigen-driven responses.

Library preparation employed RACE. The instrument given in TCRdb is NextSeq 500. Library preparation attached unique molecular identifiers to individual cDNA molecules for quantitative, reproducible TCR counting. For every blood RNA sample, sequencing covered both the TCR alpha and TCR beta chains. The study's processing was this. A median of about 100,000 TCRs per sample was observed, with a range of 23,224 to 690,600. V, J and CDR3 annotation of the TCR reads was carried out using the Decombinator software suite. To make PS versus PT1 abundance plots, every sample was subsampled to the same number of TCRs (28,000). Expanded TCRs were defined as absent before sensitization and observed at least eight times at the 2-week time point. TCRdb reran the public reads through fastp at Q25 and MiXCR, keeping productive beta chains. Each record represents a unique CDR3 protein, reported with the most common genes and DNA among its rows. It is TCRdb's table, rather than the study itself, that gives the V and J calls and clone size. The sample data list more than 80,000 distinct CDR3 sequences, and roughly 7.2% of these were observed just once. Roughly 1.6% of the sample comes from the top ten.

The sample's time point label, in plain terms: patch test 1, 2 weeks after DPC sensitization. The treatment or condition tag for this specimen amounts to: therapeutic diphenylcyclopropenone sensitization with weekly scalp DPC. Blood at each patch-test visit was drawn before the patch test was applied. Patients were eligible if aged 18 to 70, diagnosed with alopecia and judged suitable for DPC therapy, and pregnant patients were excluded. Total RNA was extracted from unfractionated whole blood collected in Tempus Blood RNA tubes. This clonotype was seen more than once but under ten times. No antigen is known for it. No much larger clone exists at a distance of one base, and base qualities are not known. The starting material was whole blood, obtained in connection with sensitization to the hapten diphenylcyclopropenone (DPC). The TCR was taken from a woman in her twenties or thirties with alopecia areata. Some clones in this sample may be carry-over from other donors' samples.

The DNA is as follows: TGTGCCTGGAGTGCAGGGAGTCTGGGTGGCTACACCTTC. It translates as CAWSAGSLGGYTF. The sequence joins TRBV30 to TRBJ1-2, and perhaps TRBD1 as D gene, on 5 matching bases. The CDR3, from cysteine to phenylalanine, totals 13 residues. The CDR3 DNA has 39 bases and is translated from base 1. Trimming at the junction amounts to 1 base on V and 7 bases on J, and the germline ends lie 13 bases apart. Based on the germline V gene (reference sequence), the CDR1 and CDR2 sequences are GTSNPN and SVGIG.